The entry below gives a single TCR beta chain sequence along with its context. The CDR3 runs 14 residues. The V segment lost 1 base and the J segment 6 bases; nucleotides outside the gene matches: 2. Germline assignment: CDR1 MNHEY and CDR2 SMNVEV (reference sequence). This entry belongs to a study of blood T cell repertoires in COVID-19. Study background: The study drew acute and convalescent COVID-19 samples from the United States, Italy and Spain.

Produced via immunoSEQ multiplex PCR; TCRdb's table is partial and in-frame only. The table has under 300,000 clones, roughly 80% seen once. This TCR came from a human donor with COVID-19, enrolled during active disease. The donor label of this sample is uncertain. The sample taken for sequencing was peripheral blood. This sequence joins TRBV27 and TRBJ1-4; 7 bases agree with TRBD1. The DNA of the CDR3 is TGTGCCAGCAGTTTATTCGGGACAGATGAAAAACTGTTTTTT. It codes for CASSLFGTDEKLFF. The full variable domain, in which reference TRBV27 and TRBJ1-4 provide the parts outside the CDR3, is EAQVTQNPRYLITVTGKKLTVTCSQNMNHEYMSWYRQDPGLGLRQIYYSMNVEVTDKGDVPEGYKVSRKEKRNFPLILESPSPNQTSLYFCASSLFGTDEKLFFGSGTQLSVL.